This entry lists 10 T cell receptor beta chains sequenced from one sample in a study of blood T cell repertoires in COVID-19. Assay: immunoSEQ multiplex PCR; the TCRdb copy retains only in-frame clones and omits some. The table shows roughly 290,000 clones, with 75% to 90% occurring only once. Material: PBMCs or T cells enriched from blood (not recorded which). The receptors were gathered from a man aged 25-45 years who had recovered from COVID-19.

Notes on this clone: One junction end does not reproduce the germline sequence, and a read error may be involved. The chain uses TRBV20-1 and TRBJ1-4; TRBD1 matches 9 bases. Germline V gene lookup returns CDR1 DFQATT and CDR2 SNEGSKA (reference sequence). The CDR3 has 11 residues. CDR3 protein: CSARNRGRLLF. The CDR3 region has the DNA TGCAGTGCGCGGAACAGGGGGCGCTTGCTTTTT.

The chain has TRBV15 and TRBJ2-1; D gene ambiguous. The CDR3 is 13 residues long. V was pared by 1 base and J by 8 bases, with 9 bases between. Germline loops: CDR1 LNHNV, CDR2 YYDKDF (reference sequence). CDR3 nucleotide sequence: TGTGCCACCAGCAGAGGGAGAGGCGATGAGCAGTTCTTC. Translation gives CATSRGRGDEQFF.

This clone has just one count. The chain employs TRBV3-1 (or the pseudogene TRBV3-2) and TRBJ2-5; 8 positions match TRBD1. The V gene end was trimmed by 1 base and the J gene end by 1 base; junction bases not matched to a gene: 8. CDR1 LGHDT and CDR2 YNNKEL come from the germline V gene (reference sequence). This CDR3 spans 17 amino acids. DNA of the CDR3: TGTGCCAGCAGCCAAGTATTACAGGGGGGAAGCCAAGAGACCCAGTACTTC. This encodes CASSQVLQGGSQETQYF.

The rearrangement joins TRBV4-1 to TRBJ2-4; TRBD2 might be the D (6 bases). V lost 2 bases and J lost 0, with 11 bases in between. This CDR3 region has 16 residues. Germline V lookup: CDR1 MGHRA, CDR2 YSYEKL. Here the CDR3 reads CASSQMGGIAKNIQYF. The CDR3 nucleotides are TGCGCCAGCAGCCAAATGGGGGGTATAGCCAAAAACATTCAGTACTTC.

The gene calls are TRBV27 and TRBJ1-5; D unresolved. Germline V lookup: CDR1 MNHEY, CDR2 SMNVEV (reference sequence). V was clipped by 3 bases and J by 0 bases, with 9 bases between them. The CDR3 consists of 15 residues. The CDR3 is CASSLESLSNQPQHF. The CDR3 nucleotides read TGTGCCAGCAGTTTGGAGTCCCTTAGCAATCAGCCCCAGCATTTT.

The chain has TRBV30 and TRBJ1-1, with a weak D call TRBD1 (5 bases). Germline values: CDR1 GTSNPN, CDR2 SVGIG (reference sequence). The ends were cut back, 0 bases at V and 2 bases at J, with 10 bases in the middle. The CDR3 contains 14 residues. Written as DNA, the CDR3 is TGTGCCTGGAGTGTAGCCAGGGCTAACACTGAAGCTTTCTTT. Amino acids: CAWSVARANTEAFF.

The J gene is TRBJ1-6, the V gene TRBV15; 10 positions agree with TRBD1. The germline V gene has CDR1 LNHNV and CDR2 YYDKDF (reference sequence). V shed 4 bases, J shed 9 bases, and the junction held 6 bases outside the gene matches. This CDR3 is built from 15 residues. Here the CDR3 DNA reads TGTGCCACCAGCACGACGACAGGGGGCCGTTCACCCCTCCACTTT. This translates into CATSTTTGGRSPLHF.

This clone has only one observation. The CDR3 nucleotides are TGTGCCAGCAGCCTTCGGGGGGCAAATGAGCAGTTCTTC. Translation: CASSLRGANEQFF. The genes are TRBV3-1 (or the pseudogene TRBV3-2) and TRBJ2-1, with TRBD2 as a possible D gene (7 bases). The CDR3 sequence is 13 residues long. Trimming left V 4 bases short and J 7 bases short, with 11 bases between. Germline V gene lookup returns CDR1 LGHDT and CDR2 YNNKEL (reference sequence).

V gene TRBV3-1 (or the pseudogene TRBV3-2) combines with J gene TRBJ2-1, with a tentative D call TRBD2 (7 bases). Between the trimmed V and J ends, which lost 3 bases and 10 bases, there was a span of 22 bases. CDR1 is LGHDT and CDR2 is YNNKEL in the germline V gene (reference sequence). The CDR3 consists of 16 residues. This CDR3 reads CASSHISRGPFWEQFF. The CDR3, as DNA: TGTGCCAGCAGCCACATCTCGCGGGGGCCCTTTTGGGAGCAGTTCTTC.

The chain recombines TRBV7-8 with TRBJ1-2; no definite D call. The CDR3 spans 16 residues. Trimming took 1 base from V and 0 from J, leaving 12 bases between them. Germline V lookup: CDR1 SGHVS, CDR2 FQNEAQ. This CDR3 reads CASSLEFYRTNYGYTF. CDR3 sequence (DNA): TGTGCCAGCAGCTTAGAATTTTACAGAACTAACTATGGCTACACCTTC.